This entry describes one T cell receptor (beta chain). Source study methods: Reference gene primers were amplified, and this amplification served to estimate nucleated cell counts. Produced via immunoSEQ multiplex PCR; TCRdb's table is partial and in-frame only. The DNA was the basis for D and trimming; V, J and clone size are from that table. This sample has 350,000 to 400,000 clones, with around 87% found just once. These data originate in a study of blood T cell repertoires in COVID-19. The wider study: There were acute and convalescent COVID-19 samples, and they came from the United States, Italy and Spain. The analysed material was cDNA or gDNA that came from T cells, B-cell-depleted T cells, or PBMCs.

Each participant's cohort was designated according to participant-reported clinical history. The germline V and J ends were trimmed by 4 bases and 7 bases, with 8 bases remaining between them. Germline-derived CDR1 and CDR2 are SGHTA and FQGTGA. CDR3 size: 13 residues. The material sequenced was PBMCs or T cells enriched from blood (not recorded which). V gene TRBV7-3 combines with J gene TRBJ1-6; no definite D call. The receptor was derived from a man in his forties in a cohort exposed to, infected with or recovered from COVID-19 (not recorded which). The CDR3 sequence: CASSSMANSPLHF. In DNA, the CDR3 is TGTGCCAGCAGCTCCATGGCCAATTCACCCCTCCACTTT.